This TCR beta chain was captured in a study of OX40 agonist ivuxolimab in advanced cancers. Study as a whole: The study gave patients intravenous ivuxolimab at 0.01 to 10 mg/kg every 2 weeks. Regarding the study as a whole: Undetermined was the antigen specificity of the expanded peripheral T cells.

Turning to this clone: Its antigen is undetermined.

This CDR3 is 14 amino acids long. CDR1 and CDR2 (germline): GTSNPN, SVGIG (reference sequence). Trimming cost V 6 bases and J 0 bases, with 15 bases left between them. Assay used: immunoSEQ multiplex PCR; TCRdb lists only in-frame clones, some missing. This sample has about 47,000 clones, with 87% found just once. The chain has TRBV30 and TRBJ2-7; possible D gene TRBD1, 5 bases. The sequence derives from an adult with an advanced solid tumor such as melanoma, head and neck, liver or kidney cancer. This material consisted of CD4+ or CD8+ T cells sorted from blood, taken in a trial of the OX40 agonist ivuxolimab. The CDR3 bases are TGTGCCTGTTCCAGGACACATAGCTCCTACGAGCAGTACTTC. It is translated as CACSRTHSSYEQYF.